One and the same sample provided the 31 T cell receptor beta chains below, sequenced in a study of CD8 T cells in ankylosing spondylitis. TCRdb ran MiXCR on the 5' RACE reads and lists one entry per CDR3 protein. The sample contains about 340,000 distinct CDR3 sequences, roughly 15% of which appear only once. The sequenced sample was blood, either unsorted or a sorted T cell fraction (not recorded which). The receptor set was obtained from a male donor with ankylosing spondylitis or in good health (not recorded which).

This rearrangement joins TRBV7-9 to TRBJ2-1, with D hard to call. Germline V lookup: CDR1 SEHNR, CDR2 FQNEAQ (reference sequence). The CDR3 loop spans 13 amino acids. Trimming stripped 0 bases from V and 8 bases from J, with 8 bases between. Written as DNA, the CDR3 is TGTGCCAGCAGCTTAGCCGAGAACGATGAGCAGTTCTTC. Translated: CASSLAENDEQFF.

The J gene is TRBJ2-7, the V gene TRBV21-1; the table calls TRBD1, which could not be checked here. TRBV21-1 is a pseudogene segment. CDR3 length: 13 residues. Written as DNA, the CDR3 is TGTGCCAGCAGCGAAGCCAGGGGGGACGAGCAGTACTTC. It encodes CASSEARGDEQYF.

The gene calls are TRBV27 and TRBJ2-2, with D hard to call. The CDR3 extends over 14 amino acids. In germline, CDR1 is MNHEY, CDR2 SMNVEV (reference sequence). V lost 2 bases and J 4 bases, leaving 8 bases between the germline ends. The CDR3 nucleotides are TGTGCCAGCAGTTTAGCCGCCGGCACCGGGGAGCTGTTTTTT. Translated: CASSLAAGTGELFF.

The CDR3 sequence: CSARDVAGVGQETQYF. The CDR3 DNA reads as TGCAGTGCTAGAGATGTAGCGGGGGTTGGCCAAGAGACCCAGTACTTC. The chain employs TRBV20-1 and TRBJ2-5; 9 bases are a match to TRBD2. The CDR3 length is 16 residues. In germline, CDR1 is DFQATT, CDR2 SNEGSKA (reference sequence). J was trimmed by 1 base and V by 0 bases; bases with no gene match: 6.

As DNA, the CDR3 is TGTGCCAGCGGTCGCCGGGGAGGCGTCGATGAAAAACTGTTTTTT. Protein: CASGRRGGVDEKLFF. The gene calls are TRBV7-9 and TRBJ1-4; unclear D gene. V lost 8 bases to trimming and J lost 6 bases, with 19 bases between them. Looked up from germline, CDR1 is SEHNR and CDR2 is FQNEAQ (reference sequence). This CDR3 comprises 15 residues.

This clonotype was found many times. The V and J genes are TRBV4-2 and TRBJ1-2; D gene uncertain. The CDR3 contains 14 residues. CDR1 is LGHNA, CDR2 YNFKEQ, per germline. Between the trimmed V and J ends, which lost 0 bases and 11 bases, there was a span of 16 bases. The CDR3 DNA is TGTGCCAGCAGCCAAGATAGTTGGGCTCCGGGATACACCTTC. It encodes CASSQDSWAPGYTF.

This clonotype was picked up a small number of times. The chain combines TRBV7-2 with TRBJ2-2, with D perhaps TRBD2 (6 bases). CDR1 is SGHTA, CDR2 FQGNSA, per germline. The CDR3 is made up of 14 amino acids. V lost 5 bases and J lost 2, with 9 bases in between. CDR3 amino acids: CASSPGTNTGELFF. The CDR3 DNA reads as TGTGCCAGCAGCCCAGGGACTAACACCGGGGAGCTGTTTTTT. Combining the CDR3 with reference TRBV7-2 and TRBJ2-2 gives the whole variable domain GAGVSQSPSNKVTEKGKDVELRCDPISGHTALYWYRQSLGQGLEFLIYFQGNSAPDKSGLPSDRFSAERTGGSVSTLTIQRTQQEDSAVYLCASSPGTNTGELFFGEGSRLTVL.

The rearrangement uses TRBV2 and TRBJ2-1; possible D gene TRBD1, 6 bases. CDR1 and CDR2 (germline): SNHLY, FYNNEI. The ends were cut back, 9 bases at V and 8 bases at J, with 14 bases in the middle. This CDR3 is built from 12 residues. CDR3 nucleotides: TGTGCCAGTCCAAGGGGGAGTGATGAGCAGTTCTTC. Translation gives CASPRGSDEQFF.

This sequence joins TRBV7-9 and TRBJ1-5; 8 positions match TRBD1. Looked up from germline, CDR1 is SEHNR and CDR2 is FQNEAQ (reference sequence). With V trimmed by 4 bases and J by 16 bases, 12 bases remained unmatched. CDR3 length equals 13 residues. The CDR3 DNA reads TGTGCCAGCAGCTCCGGACCAGGGGGCTTCCCCCATTTT. It is translated as CASSSGPGGFPHF.

This clonotype was counted ten times or more. The V call is TRBV5-1, the J call TRBJ1-5, with 7 bases identical to TRBD1. The germline CDR1 and CDR2 sequences are SGHRS and YFSETQ. J was trimmed by 5 bases and V by 3 bases; bases with no gene match: 2. CDR3 length: 13 amino acids. CDR3 amino acids: CASSSTGDQPQHF. The CDR3 DNA is TGCGCCAGCAGCTCAACAGGGGATCAGCCCCAGCATTTT.

This clonotype was counted at least ten times. The chain joins TRBV12-3 or TRBV12-4 to TRBJ2-1; 10 nucleotides match TRBD2. V lost 2 bases and J lost 2; bases outside the gene matches: 6. CDR3 length: 17 amino acids. The CDR3 loop is CASSLNPGLAAYNEQFF. The CDR3 DNA is TGTGCCAGCAGTTTAAATCCCGGACTAGCGGCCTACAATGAGCAGTTCTTC.

This clonotype was recorded a few times. V gene TRBV5-5 combines with J gene TRBJ2-1; D may correspond to TRBD1 or TRBD2 (5 bases each). V was cut by 5 bases and J by 4 bases, with 16 bases left in between. CDR3 length equals 15 residues. Germline CDR1 reads SGHKS; CDR2 reads YYEKEE (reference sequence). The CDR3: CASRTGTRTYNEQFF. The CDR3 nucleotides are TGTGCCAGCAGGACCGGGACCAGGACTTACAATGAGCAGTTCTTC. Looking up the rest from reference TRBV5-5 and TRBJ2-1 gives the full variable domain: DAGVTQSPTHLIKTRGQQVTLRCSPISGHKSVSWYQQVLGQGPQFIFQYYEKEERGRGNFPDRFSARQFPNYSSELNVNALLLGDSALYLCASRTGTRTYNEQFFGPGTRLTVL.

This chain joins TRBV12-3 or TRBV12-4 and TRBJ1-1; D uncertain. The CDR3 runs 13 residues. V gave up 4 bases and J gave up 7 bases, with 13 bases separating them. CDR3 in amino acids: CASSSLIRGEAFF. DNA of the CDR3: TGTGCCAGCAGTTCCCTTATTCGAGGTGAAGCTTTCTTT.

There are a few counts of this clonotype. V is TRBV20-1 and J is TRBJ2-3, with a weak D call TRBD2 (5 bases). This CDR3 region has 16 residues. Trimming removed 0 bases at V and 3 bases at J, with 16 bases between. Germline V gene sequence: CDR1 DFQATT, CDR2 SNEGSKA (reference sequence). The CDR3 region has the DNA TGCAGTGCTAGAGAAGCTAGCCCCGAAGGGACAGATACGCAGTATTTT. Translated, it gives CSAREASPEGTDTQYF.

The chain joins TRBV5-1 to TRBJ2-1, with TRBD2 matching over 10 bases. The ends lost 4 bases at V and 8 bases at J; junction bases unmatched: 9. From germline, CDR1 is SGHRS and CDR2 YFSETQ. The CDR3 is made up of 15 amino acids. The CDR3 sequence: CASSLERGGLYEQFF. The CDR3 DNA reads TGCGCCAGCAGCCTCGAGCGGGGGGGCCTCTATGAGCAGTTCTTC.

The rearrangement uses TRBV6-5 and TRBJ2-1, with 10 bases lining up with TRBD1. V lost 5 bases, J lost 8 bases, and 6 bases stayed unmatched. The V gene's germline CDR1 is MNHEY and CDR2 SVGAGI. The CDR3 contains 14 residues. Here the CDR3 DNA reads TGTGCCAGCAGTAACCGGGACAGGGGATATGAGCAGTTCTTC. As protein: CASSNRDRGYEQFF.

In its sample, this clonotype was seen a few times. The chain employs TRBV29-1 and TRBJ1-2; TRBD1 matches at 10 bases. J lost 5 bases, V lost 6 bases, and 3 bases had no gene match. The germline V gene has CDR1 SQVTM and CDR2 ANQGSEA. The CDR3 totals 12 residues. CDR3 nucleotide sequence: TGCAGCGTCGGACAGGGGGGGTATGGCTACACCTTC. Amino acid sequence: CSVGQGGYGYTF.

The chain uses TRBV5-1 and TRBJ2-1; maybe TRBD2 (6 bases). The V gene lost 2 bases and the J gene lost 6 bases, with 21 bases spanning the gap. Germline V gives CDR1 SGHRS, CDR2 YFSETQ. This CDR3 contains 17 residues. The DNA for the CDR3 is TGCGCCAGCAGCTTAAATCCCCTCCGGGAGTATTCCAATGAGCAGTTCTTC. Translating it yields CASSLNPLREYSNEQFF.

Ten or more counts support this clonotype. V usage is TRBV7-8 and J usage is TRBJ2-2, with D possibly TRBD1 on 5 matching bases. Germline V gives CDR1 SGHVS, CDR2 FQNEAQ. Trimming removed 5 bases at V and 5 bases at J, with 15 bases between. The CDR3 consists of 15 residues. The CDR3 DNA reads TGTGCCAGCAGCGAAAGGGGCGGAGTAACCGGGGAGCTGTTTTTT. This gives the protein CASSERGGVTGELFF.

The table lists this clonotype with many counts. The rearrangement joins TRBV7-2 to TRBJ2-3, with D maybe TRBD1 (6 bases). This CDR3 has 13 amino acids. Germline V lookup: CDR1 SGHTA, CDR2 FQGNSA. V lost 3 bases to trimming and J lost 3 bases, with 7 bases between them. CDR3 DNA: TGTGCCAGCAGCTTTACAGGGACAGATACGCAGTATTTT. Protein: CASSFTGTDTQYF.

This clonotype was picked up a small number of times. V usage is TRBV5-4 and J usage is TRBJ1-1; tentatively, D is TRBD1 (5 bases). V was trimmed by 6 bases and J by 5 bases, leaving 8 bases between them. Germline CDR1 SGHNT, CDR2 YYREEE (reference sequence). The CDR3 is made up of 11 amino acids. The CDR3 DNA reads as TGTGCCAGCATCTGGGGGACTGAAGCTTTCTTT. This codes for CASIWGTEAFF.

V and J are TRBV3-1 and TRBJ2-2, with TRBD1 matching over 9 bases. CDR1 is LGHDT, CDR2 YNNKEL, per germline (reference sequence). CDR3 length equals 15 residues. The ends lost 4 bases at V and 4 bases at J; junction bases unmatched: 4. This CDR3 is CASSRDRDVTGELFF. DNA for the CDR3: TGTGCCAGCAGCCGGGACAGGGATGTCACCGGGGAGCTGTTTTTT.

This clonotype was counted between two and nine times. The chain uses TRBV29-1 and TRBJ1-1, with TRBD1 as a possible D gene (5 bases). Trimming stripped 6 bases from V and 0 bases from J, with 8 bases between. The length of the CDR3 is 12 residues. Looked up from germline, CDR1 is SQVTM and CDR2 is ANQGSEA. The CDR3 nucleotides are TGCAGCGTACAGGTACTGAACACTGAAGCTTTCTTT. Its translation is CSVQVLNTEAFF.

This rearrangement joins TRBV6-6 to TRBJ1-1, with D possibly being TRBD1 (5 bases). CDR1 and CDR2 from the germline V gene are MNHNY and SVGAGI (reference sequence). Trimming took off 8 bases at V and 1 base at J, with 8 bases between the two ends. The CDR3 covers 12 residues. The chain's CDR3 is CASVRGNTEAFF. The DNA of the CDR3 is TGTGCCAGCGTGAGGGGGAACACTGAAGCTTTCTTT.

This clonotype was seen many times. The V call is TRBV7-9, the J call TRBJ1-4, with 9 nucleotides matching TRBD1. Germline V gene lookup returns CDR1 SEHNR and CDR2 FQNEAQ (reference sequence). This CDR3 contains 16 residues. V dropped 3 bases and J dropped 7; count of bases not matched to a gene: 9. CDR3 in amino acids: CASSFPTGGSSEKLFF. CDR3 nucleotides: TGTGCCAGCAGCTTCCCAACAGGGGGCTCGAGTGAAAAACTGTTTTTT. The full variable domain, in which reference TRBV7-9 and TRBJ1-4 provide the parts outside the CDR3, is DTGVSQNPRHKITKRGQNVTFRCDPISEHNRLYWYRQTLGQGPEFLTYFQNEAQLEKSRLLSDRFSAERPKGSFSTLEIQRTEQGDSAMYLCASSFPTGGSSEKLFFGSGTQLSVL.

The sample holds a few counts of this clonotype. The chain links TRBV7-7 to TRBJ2-1, with D hard to call. Germline V gene sequence: CDR1 SSHAT, CDR2 FNYEAQ (reference sequence). There are 13 residues in the CDR3. Trimming shortened V by 1 base and J by 7 bases, and 8 bases separated the two germline ends. The DNA of the CDR3 is TGTGCCAGCAGCTTAGGATCCGGGAATGAGCAGTTCTTC. As protein: CASSLGSGNEQFF.

The chain has TRBV4-1 and TRBJ2-7, with a possible D match to TRBD2 (5 bases). Trimming left V 1 base short and J 12 bases short, with 10 bases between. The germline gives CDR1 MGHRA, CDR2 YSYEKL. The CDR3 consists of 11 residues. This CDR3 is CASSQGGSRYF. CDR3 bases: TGCGCCAGCAGCCAAGGAGGGTCCCGGTACTTC.

V is TRBV11-2 and J is TRBJ1-2; D is possibly TRBD1 (6 bases). The CDR3 contains 14 residues. Germline values: CDR1 SGHAT, CDR2 FQNNGV. V was clipped by 5 bases and J by 8 bases, with 18 bases between them. In DNA, the CDR3 is TGTGCCAGCAGCCCCGCGGGCAGGGGAGAGGGCTACACCTTC. Translating it yields CASSPAGRGEGYTF.

The chain employs TRBV7-6 and TRBJ2-4, with D perhaps matching TRBD1 (7 bases). Trimming took 1 base from V and 8 from J, leaving 12 bases between them. CDR3 length: 14 amino acids. In germline, CDR1 is SGHVS, CDR2 FNYEAQ. CDR3: CASSLGGTAHIQYF. DNA for the CDR3: TGTGCCAGCAGCTTAGGCGGGACAGCCCACATTCAGTACTTC. The complete variable domain, with remaining parts taken from reference TRBV7-6 and TRBJ2-4, reads GAGVSQSPRYKVTKRGQDVALRCDPISGHVSLYWYRQALGQGPEFLTYFNYEAQQDKSGLPNDRFSAERPEGSISTLTIQRTEQRDSAMYRCASSLGGTAHIQYFGAGTRLSVL.

This clonotype was detected many times. The V call is TRBV29-1, the J call TRBJ1-1; D is unresolved. CDR3 length equals 13 residues. The V gene's germline CDR1 is SQVTM and CDR2 ANQGSEA. V lost 8 bases to trimming and J lost 8 bases, with 21 bases between them. In DNA, the CDR3 is TGCAGCCCCGGATCCAGGCCCACAGACGAAGCTTTCTTT. Protein: CSPGSRPTDEAFF.

This rearrangement joins TRBV7-9 to TRBJ2-3; 9 bases are shared with TRBD2. In germline, CDR1 is SEHNR, CDR2 FQNEAQ (reference sequence). The CDR3 has 15 amino acids. Trimming at V came to 2 bases and at J to 4 bases, leaving 4 bases not matched to a gene. The CDR3 DNA reads TGTGCCAGCAGCTTAATAGCGGGAGCCCCAGATACGCAGTATTTT. Its protein product is CASSLIAGAPDTQYF.